Shown below are 26 T cell receptor beta chains from a single sample sequenced in a study of T cells in Graves' hyperthyroidism and ophthalmopathy. What was amplified from RNA transcripts were TCR beta CDR3 regions. Initially, a first-round RT-PCR of the TCR CDR3 employed the HTBI primer set. TCRdb processed the multiplex PCR reads anew with MiXCR; each CDR3 protein has one entry. This sample has approximately 510,000 distinct CDR3 sequences, with approximately 49% found just once. Input material: peripheral blood or thyroid tissue (not recorded which). These receptors were obtained from an adult woman with Graves' disease, either hyperthyroidism or ophthalmopathy (not recorded which).

This clonotype was seen a few times. The V call is TRBV19, the J call TRBJ1-6; D not resolved. The CDR3 is 14 residues long. From germline, CDR1 is LNHDA and CDR2 SQIVND (reference sequence). Trimming took off 6 bases at V and 10 bases at J, with 16 bases between the two ends. The CDR3 coding sequence is TGTGCCAGTAGGGATGGAGCACCGAGGTCACCCCTCCACTTT. Translation: CASRDGAPRSPLHF.

This clonotype showed up many times. This chain joins TRBV5-1 and TRBJ2-7; D is ambiguous. Germline CDR1 SGHRS, CDR2 YFSETQ. This CDR3 comprises 15 residues. V lost 0 bases and J 0 bases, leaving 10 bases between the germline ends. CDR3 in amino acids: CASSLDGWSSYEQYF. In DNA, the CDR3 is TGCGCCAGCAGCTTGGACGGATGGAGCTCCTACGAGCAGTACTTC.

V usage is TRBV4-2 and J usage is TRBJ1-1; D remains unclear. Germline CDR1 reads LGHNA; CDR2 reads YNFKEQ. V lost 1 base, J lost 5 bases, and 17 bases lay in between. CDR3 size: 16 residues. CDR3 sequence reads: CASSQASVGPQTEAFF. The CDR3 nucleotides are TGTGCCAGCAGCCAAGCGTCAGTAGGTCCCCAGACTGAAGCTTTCTTT.

The J gene is TRBJ2-2, the V gene TRBV7-9; D remains ambiguous. Trimming pared 5 bases from V and 6 bases from J, leaving 13 bases between. CDR3 length: 14 residues. CDR1 is SEHNR, CDR2 FQNEAQ, per germline (reference sequence). Here the CDR3 DNA reads TGTGCCAGCAGCCCCCACGGTCCTCCCGGGGAGCTGTTTTTT. It is translated as CASSPHGPPGELFF.

This clonotype occurred a few times. This sequence joins TRBV25-1 and TRBJ1-5; maybe TRBD1 (6 bases). The germline V gene encodes CDR1 MGHDK and CDR2 SYGVNS. The V end lost 6 bases, the J end lost 8 bases, and 14 bases lay between the germline ends. The CDR3 spans 13 residues. The CDR3 region is CASRTYRAKPQHF. The CDR3 DNA reads TGTGCCAGCAGGACGTACAGGGCGAAGCCCCAGCATTTT.

CDR3: CASSQTGTGGLQPQHF. CDR3 sequence (DNA): TGTGCCAGCAGCCAGACCGGGACAGGGGGCCTTCAGCCCCAGCATTTT. The rearrangement links TRBV7-2 to TRBJ1-5; 12 bases are shared with TRBD1. The CDR3 runs 16 residues. Germline V lookup: CDR1 SGHTA, CDR2 FQGNSA. Trimming removed 5 bases from V and 6 bases from J; junction bases left unmatched: 8.

This clonotype is a singleton in its sample. A read error may be the cause here, since a much bigger clone is one base away. The chain combines TRBV10-3 with TRBJ2-5, with unresolved D. There are 12 residues in the CDR3. Germline loops: CDR1 ENHRY, CDR2 SYGVKD. Between the trimmed V and J ends, which lost 5 bases and 4 bases, there was a span of 8 bases. The CDR3 loop is CAISPRPETQYF. The CDR3, as DNA: TGTGCCATCAGTCCAAGACCAGAGACCCAGTACTTC.

This clonotype was observed many times. J is TRBJ2-7 and V is TRBV6-2 or TRBV6-3; tentatively, D is TRBD1 (6 bases). The CDR3 consists of 14 residues. Germline V gives CDR1 MNHEY, CDR2 SVGEGT. V lost 5 bases and J 6 bases, leaving 17 bases between the germline ends. CDR3: CASSPRTATSEQYF. The CDR3 nucleotides are TGTGCCAGCAGTCCCCGGACAGCCACTAGCGAGCAGTACTTC.

For this clonotype: This may be a read error, as it is one base from a much larger clone. This chain connects TRBV20-1 to TRBJ2-7; tentatively, D is TRBD1 or TRBD2 (6 bases each). CDR3 length equals 14 residues. Trimming shortened V by 5 bases and J by 3 bases, and 17 bases separated the two germline ends. The germline V gene has CDR1 DFQATT and CDR2 SNEGSKA (reference sequence). CDR3 amino acids: CSAQTGGHFYEQYF. The CDR3 region has the DNA TGCAGTGCTCAAACCGGGGGCCACTTCTACGAGCAGTACTTC.

The chain recombines TRBV2 with TRBJ2-7, with 8 bases aligning to TRBD1. This CDR3 has 15 amino acids. Germline CDR1 and CDR2: SNHLY and FYNNEI. With V trimmed by 4 bases and J by 3 bases, 8 bases remained unmatched. CDR3 sequence: CASSGYRDRNYEQYF. The CDR3 DNA reads TGTGCCAGCAGTGGGTACCGGGACAGGAACTACGAGCAGTACTTC.

The J gene is TRBJ2-7, the V gene TRBV7-2; D remains ambiguous. Germline V CDR1 and CDR2: SGHTA, FQGNSA. The CDR3 is 14 residues long. V lost 5 bases and J 5 bases, leaving 16 bases between the germline ends. CDR3 residues: CASSQELIKDEQYF. The CDR3 DNA sequence: TGTGCCAGCAGCCAAGAGTTGATCAAAGACGAGCAGTACTTC.

A few counts support this clonotype. The chain combines TRBV4-3 with TRBJ1-5; 7 bases map to TRBD1. The ends lost 0 bases at V and 0 bases at J; junction bases unmatched: 11. The CDR3 has 19 residues. Germline V gene data show CDR1 as LGHNA and CDR2 as YSLEER. The CDR3 DNA follows: TGCGCCAGCAGCCAAGATTTTCCCAGGGGGGAGATTAGCAATCAGCCCCAGCATTTT. It translates to CASSQDFPRGEISNQPQHF.

The chain has TRBV29-1 and TRBJ2-7, with D perhaps matching TRBD1 (5 bases). Germline lookup yields CDR1 SQVTM and CDR2 ANQGSEA. The CDR3 covers 12 residues. The CDR3 DNA is TGCAGTTTGAAGGGGCCCACCTACGAGCAGTACTTC. Protein sequence: CSLKGPTYEQYF.

This clonotype has ten or more counts. This chain links TRBV7-6 with TRBJ1-1, with D possibly TRBD1 on 5 matching bases. Trimming removed 5 bases at V and 4 bases at J, with 20 bases between. Germline assignment: CDR1 SGHVS and CDR2 FNYEAQ. The CDR3 consists of 16 residues. In nucleotides, the CDR3 is TGTGCCAGCAGCCAGGGCGCACGGGGTCGGGGCACTGAAGCTTTCTTT. Encoded protein: CASSQGARGRGTEAFF.

In its sample, this clonotype was seen many times. The chain is built from TRBV29-1 and TRBJ1-1; D remains ambiguous. Trimming removed 1 base from V and 4 bases from J, with 7 bases in between. CDR3 length: 12 residues. The germline gives CDR1 SQVTM, CDR2 ANQGSEA. The CDR3: CSVEGQITEAFF. CDR3 coding DNA: TGCAGCGTTGAAGGGCAGATCACTGAAGCTTTCTTT.

The J gene is TRBJ2-3, the V gene TRBV10-3; D unclear. Trimming pared 6 bases from V and 0 bases from J, leaving 4 bases between. The CDR3 covers 12 residues. Germline CDR1 reads ENHRY; CDR2 reads SYGVKD. The CDR3 DNA sequence: TGTGCCATCAGCTCTAGCACAGATACGCAGTATTTT. It specifies CAISSSTDTQYF.

This sequence joins TRBV19 and TRBJ1-1; D possibly corresponds to TRBD1 (6 bases). Germline V lookup: CDR1 LNHDA, CDR2 SQIVND (reference sequence). The CDR3 extends over 14 amino acids. V was trimmed by 7 bases and J by 1 base, leaving 13 bases between them. The CDR3 is CASTAWTENTEAFF. Written as DNA, the CDR3 is TGTGCCAGTACGGCGTGGACAGAGAACACTGAAGCTTTCTTT.

In the case of this clonotype: One junction end disagrees with the germline gene, perhaps due to a read error. The chain employs TRBV30 and TRBJ1-1, with 7 bases matching TRBD1. Germline lookup yields CDR1 GTSNPN and CDR2 SVGIG (reference sequence). This CDR3 has 13 residues. The CDR3 nucleotides read TGTGCCTGGAGTTGGGGACAGAACATTGAAGCTTTCTTT. Protein sequence: CAWSWGQNIEAFF.

This clonotype was seen many times. The rearrangement uses TRBV5-1 and TRBJ1-1; no reliable D call. The CDR3 sequence is 14 residues long. Between the trimmed V and J ends, which lost 0 bases and 1 base, there was a span of 7 bases. Germline V gene lookup returns CDR1 SGHRS and CDR2 YFSETQ. CDR3 sequence: CASSLVSQNTEAFF. The CDR3 DNA reads TGCGCCAGCAGCTTGGTTAGCCAGAACACTGAAGCTTTCTTT. Full variable domain (missing parts from reference TRBV5-1 and TRBJ1-1): KAGVTQTPRYLIKTRGQQVTLSCSPISGHRSVSWYQQTPGQGLQFLFEYFSETQRNKGNFPGRFSGRQFSNSRSEMNVSTLELGDSALYLCASSLVSQNTEAFFGQGTRLTVV.

CDR3 residues: CSVAPRNTGELFF. The CDR3 coding sequence is TGCAGCGTTGCGCCCAGGAACACCGGGGAGCTGTTTTTT. J is TRBJ2-2 and V is TRBV29-1; D not certain. Trimming left V 4 bases short and J 1 base short, with 7 bases between. CDR1 is SQVTM and CDR2 is ANQGSEA in the germline V gene. The CDR3 loop spans 13 amino acids.

This clonotype was seen ten or more times. The rearrangement joins TRBV2 to TRBJ2-5, with 11 bases that match TRBD2. The CDR3 is 15 amino acids. V was pared by 5 bases and J by 6 bases, with 8 bases of the junction left unmatched. CDR1 is SNHLY, CDR2 FYNNEI, per germline. Written as DNA, the CDR3 is TGTGCCAGCAGTCCCGGGACTAGCGGATTCCAGACCCAGTACTTC. It codes for CASSPGTSGFQTQYF.

The chain is built from TRBV5-1 and TRBJ1-1; the D is unclear. Trimming cost V 0 bases and J 1 base, with 10 bases left between them. CDR3 length: 15 amino acids. The V gene's germline CDR1 is SGHRS and CDR2 YFSETQ. The DNA of the CDR3 is TGCGCCAGCAGCTTGGATACCGGAACGAACACTGAAGCTTTCTTT. Its translation is CASSLDTGTNTEAFF. Variable domain in full (rest from reference TRBV5-1 and TRBJ1-1): KAGVTQTPRYLIKTRGQQVTLSCSPISGHRSVSWYQQTPGQGLQFLFEYFSETQRNKGNFPGRFSGRQFSNSRSEMNVSTLELGDSALYLCASSLDTGTNTEAFFGQGTRLTVV.

The rearrangement uses TRBV29-1 and TRBJ1-2, with D unresolved. The CDR3 has 14 amino acids. Germline V gene sequence: CDR1 SQVTM, CDR2 ANQGSEA. V was trimmed by 4 bases and J by 7 bases, leaving 19 bases between them. The CDR3 DNA reads TGCAGCGTTGCGATTTCGGGAAGTACCGGTGGCTACACCTTC. Its translation is CSVAISGSTGGYTF.

This chain links TRBV10-3 with TRBJ2-7, with D possibly TRBD2 on 5 matching bases. V was clipped by 3 bases and J by 4 bases, with 7 bases between them. There are 12 residues in the CDR3. Germline V gene lookup returns CDR1 ENHRY and CDR2 SYGVKD. DNA of the CDR3: TGTGCCATCAGTGAAAGAGGGTACGAGCAGTACTTC. Translating it yields CAISERGYEQYF.

The V call is TRBV2, the J call TRBJ2-5; the D gene is possibly TRBD2 (5 bases). Germline V gene lookup returns CDR1 SNHLY and CDR2 FYNNEI. This CDR3 region has 14 residues. Trimming left V 8 bases short and J 1 base short, with 14 bases between. The CDR3 loop is CASGPRELQETQYF. CDR3 DNA sequence: TGTGCCAGCGGGCCGAGGGAGCTCCAAGAGACCCAGTACTTC. The whole variable domain, filled in from reference TRBV2 and TRBJ2-5, reads EPEVTQTPSHQVTQMGQEVILRCVPISNHLYFYWYRQILGQKVEFLVSFYNNEISEKSEIFDDQFSVERPDGSNFTLKIRSTKLEDSAMYFCASGPRELQETQYFGPGTRLLVL.

The sample holds a few counts of this clonotype. V usage is TRBV29-1 and J usage is TRBJ2-7; 9 bases are shared with TRBD1. The CDR3 has 14 residues. The trim removed 4 bases at V and 4 bases at J, leaving 8 bases unmatched. Germline CDR1 and CDR2: SQVTM and ANQGSEA. This chain's CDR3 is CSVGVWGQGYEQYF. CDR3 sequence (DNA): TGCAGCGTTGGAGTGTGGGGACAGGGATACGAGCAGTACTTC.